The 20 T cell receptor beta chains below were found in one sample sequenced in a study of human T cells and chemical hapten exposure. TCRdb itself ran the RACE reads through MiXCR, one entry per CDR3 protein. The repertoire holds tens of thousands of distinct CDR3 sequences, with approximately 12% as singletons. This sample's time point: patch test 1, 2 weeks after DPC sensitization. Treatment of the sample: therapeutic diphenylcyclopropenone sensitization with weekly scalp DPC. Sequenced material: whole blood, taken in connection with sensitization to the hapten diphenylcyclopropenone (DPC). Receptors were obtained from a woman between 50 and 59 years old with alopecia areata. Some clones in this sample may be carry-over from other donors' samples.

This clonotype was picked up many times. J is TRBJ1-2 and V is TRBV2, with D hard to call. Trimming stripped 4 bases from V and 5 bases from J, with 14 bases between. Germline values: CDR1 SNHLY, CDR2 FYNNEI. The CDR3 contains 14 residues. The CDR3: CASSGGGRRYGYTF. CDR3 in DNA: TGTGCCAGCAGTGGTGGAGGGAGGCGATATGGCTACACCTTC. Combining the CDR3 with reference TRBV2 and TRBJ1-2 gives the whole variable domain EPEVTQTPSHQVTQMGQEVILRCVPISNHLYFYWYRQILGQKVEFLVSFYNNEISEKSEIFDDQFSVERPDGSNFTLKIRSTKLEDSAMYFCASSGGGRRYGYTFGSGTRLTVV.

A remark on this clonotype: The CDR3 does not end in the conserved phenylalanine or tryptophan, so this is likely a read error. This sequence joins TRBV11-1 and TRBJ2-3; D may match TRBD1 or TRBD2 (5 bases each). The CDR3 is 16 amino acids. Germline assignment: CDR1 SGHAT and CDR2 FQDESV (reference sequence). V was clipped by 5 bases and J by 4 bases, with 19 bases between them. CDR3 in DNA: TGTGCCAGCAGCCCCCAGGGAGTCCCTTCACCAGATACGCAGTATTAT. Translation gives CASSPQGVPSPDTQYY.

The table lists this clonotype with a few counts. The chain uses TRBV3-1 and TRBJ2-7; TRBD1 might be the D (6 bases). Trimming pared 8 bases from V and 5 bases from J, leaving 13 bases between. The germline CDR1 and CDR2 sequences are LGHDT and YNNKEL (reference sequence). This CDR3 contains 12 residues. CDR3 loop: CASEGVSDEQYF. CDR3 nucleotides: TGTGCCAGCGAGGGGGTTAGCGACGAGCAGTACTTC.

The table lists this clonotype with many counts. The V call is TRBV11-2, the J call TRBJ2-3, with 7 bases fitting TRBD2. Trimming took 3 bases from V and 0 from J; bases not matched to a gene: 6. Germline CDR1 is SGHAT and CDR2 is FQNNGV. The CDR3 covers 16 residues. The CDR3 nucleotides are TGTGCCAGCAGCTTGGGCGGGGGAACTAGCACAGATACGCAGTATTTT. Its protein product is CASSLGGGTSTDTQYF.

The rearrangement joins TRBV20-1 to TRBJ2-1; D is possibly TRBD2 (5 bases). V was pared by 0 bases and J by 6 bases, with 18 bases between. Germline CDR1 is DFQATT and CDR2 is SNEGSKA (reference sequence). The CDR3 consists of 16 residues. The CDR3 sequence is CSARDHDYGSRNEQFF. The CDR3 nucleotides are TGCAGTGCTAGAGATCACGACTACGGTAGCCGCAATGAGCAGTTCTTC.

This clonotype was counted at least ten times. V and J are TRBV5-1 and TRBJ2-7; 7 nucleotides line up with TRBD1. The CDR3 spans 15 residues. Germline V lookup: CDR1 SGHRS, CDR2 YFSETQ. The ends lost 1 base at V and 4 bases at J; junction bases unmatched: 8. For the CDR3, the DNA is TGCGCCAGCAGCTTGCCGCTAAGGGGGCAATACGAGCAGTACTTC. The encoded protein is CASSLPLRGQYEQYF.

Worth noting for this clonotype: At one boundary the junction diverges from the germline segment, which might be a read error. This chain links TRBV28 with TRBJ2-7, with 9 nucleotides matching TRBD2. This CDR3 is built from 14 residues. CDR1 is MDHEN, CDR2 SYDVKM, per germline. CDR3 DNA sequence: TGTGCCAGCAGCCGAGACCAGACCTCGGGACTAGCCCCATTC. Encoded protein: CASSRDQTSGLAPF.

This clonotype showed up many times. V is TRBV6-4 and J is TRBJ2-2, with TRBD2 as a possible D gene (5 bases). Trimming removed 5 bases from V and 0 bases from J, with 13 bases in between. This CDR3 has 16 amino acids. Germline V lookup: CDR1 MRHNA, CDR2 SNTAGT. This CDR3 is CASSKKRATNTGELFF. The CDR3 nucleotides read TGTGCCAGCAGTAAGAAGAGGGCTACGAACACCGGGGAGCTGTTTTTT.

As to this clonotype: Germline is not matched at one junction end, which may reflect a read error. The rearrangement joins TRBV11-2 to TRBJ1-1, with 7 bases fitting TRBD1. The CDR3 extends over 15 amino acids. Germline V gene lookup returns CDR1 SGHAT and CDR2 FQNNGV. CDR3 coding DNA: TGTGGCAGCAGCCCCCGGGGGACAGCTAACACTGAAGCTTTCTTT. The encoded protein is CGSSPRGTANTEAFF.

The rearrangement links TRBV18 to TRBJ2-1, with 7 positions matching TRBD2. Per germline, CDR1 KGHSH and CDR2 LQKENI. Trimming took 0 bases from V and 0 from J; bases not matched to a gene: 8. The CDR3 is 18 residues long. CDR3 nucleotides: TGTGCCAGCTCACCACCGGGGCTAGCGGATACCTCCTACAATGAGCAGTTCTTC. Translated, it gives CASSPPGLADTSYNEQFF.

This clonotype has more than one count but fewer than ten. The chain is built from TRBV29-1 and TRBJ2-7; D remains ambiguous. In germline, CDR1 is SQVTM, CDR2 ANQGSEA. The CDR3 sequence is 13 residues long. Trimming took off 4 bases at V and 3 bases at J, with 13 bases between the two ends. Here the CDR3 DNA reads TGCAGCGTTGCACCAAGGCTAGGCTACGAGCAGTACTTC. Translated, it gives CSVAPRLGYEQYF.

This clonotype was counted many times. The DNA for the CDR3 is TGTGCCAGCAGCCTGACAGTGGATGGCTACACCTTC. Translation: CASSLTVDGYTF. The J gene is TRBJ1-2, the V gene TRBV7-9, with D possibly matching TRBD1 (5 bases). Germline CDR1 is SEHNR and CDR2 is FQNEAQ (reference sequence). Trimming stripped 5 bases from V and 6 bases from J, with 10 bases between. This CDR3 comprises 12 residues. The full variable domain, its missing parts supplied by reference TRBV7-9 and TRBJ1-2, is DTGVSQNPRHKITKRGQNVTFRCDPISEHNRLYWYRQTLGQGPEFLTYFQNEAQLEKSRLLSDRFSAERPKGSFSTLEIQRTEQGDSAMYLCASSLTVDGYTFGSGTRLTVV.

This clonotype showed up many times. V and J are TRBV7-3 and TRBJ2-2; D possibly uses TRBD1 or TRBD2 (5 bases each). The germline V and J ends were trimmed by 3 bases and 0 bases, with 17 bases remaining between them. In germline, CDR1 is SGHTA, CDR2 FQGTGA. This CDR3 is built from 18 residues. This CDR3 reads CASSLFIRGPANTGELFF. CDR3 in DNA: TGTGCCAGCAGCTTGTTCATACGGGGCCCCGCGAACACCGGGGAGCTGTTTTTT.

In DNA form, the CDR3 reads TGTGCCAGCAGTTATCAGACCCGTAGCACAGATACGCAGTATTTT. It encodes CASSYQTRSTDTQYF. The V gene is TRBV6-6, the J gene TRBJ2-3; D is unresolved. The V end lost 3 bases, the J end lost 0 bases, and 10 bases lay between the germline ends. Germline loops: CDR1 MNHNY, CDR2 SVGAGI (reference sequence). This CDR3 region has 15 residues.

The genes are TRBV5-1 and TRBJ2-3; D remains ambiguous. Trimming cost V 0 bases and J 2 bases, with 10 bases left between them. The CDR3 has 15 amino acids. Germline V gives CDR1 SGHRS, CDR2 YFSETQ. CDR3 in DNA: TGCGCCAGCAGCTTGGGGAGCGCTGACACAGATACGCAGTATTTT. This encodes CASSLGSADTDTQYF.

CDR3 bases: TGTGCCAGCAGCTTAGGTTGGGGGAACCCGAGGGAGCAGTACTTC. This gives the protein CASSLGWGNPREQYF. J is TRBJ2-7 and V is TRBV7-2, with D perhaps assigned TRBD1 or TRBD2 (5 bases each). The ends were cut back, 1 base at V and 7 bases at J, with 17 bases in the middle. The CDR3 has 15 amino acids. CDR1 and CDR2 from the germline V gene are SGHTA and FQGNSA.

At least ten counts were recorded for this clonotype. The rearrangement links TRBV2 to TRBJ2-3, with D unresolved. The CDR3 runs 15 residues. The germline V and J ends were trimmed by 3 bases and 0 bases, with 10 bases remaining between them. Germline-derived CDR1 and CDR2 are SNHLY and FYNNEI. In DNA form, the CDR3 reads TGTGCCAGCAGTGATGTCGGAGCTAGCACAGATACGCAGTATTTT. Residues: CASSDVGASTDTQYF.

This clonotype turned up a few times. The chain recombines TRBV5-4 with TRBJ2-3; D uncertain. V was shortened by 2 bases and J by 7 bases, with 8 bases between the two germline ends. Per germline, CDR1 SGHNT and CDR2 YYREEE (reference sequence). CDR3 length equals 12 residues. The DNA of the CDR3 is TGTGCCAGCAGCTTTTCGGAAAATACGCAGTATTTT. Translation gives CASSFSENTQYF.

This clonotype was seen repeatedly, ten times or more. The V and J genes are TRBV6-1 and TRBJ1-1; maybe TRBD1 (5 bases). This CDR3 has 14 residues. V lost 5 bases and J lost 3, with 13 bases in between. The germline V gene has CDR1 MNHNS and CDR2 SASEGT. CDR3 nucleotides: TGTGCCAGCAGTTTTTGGGGGGGGGACACTGAAGCTTTCTTT. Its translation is CASSFWGGDTEAFF.

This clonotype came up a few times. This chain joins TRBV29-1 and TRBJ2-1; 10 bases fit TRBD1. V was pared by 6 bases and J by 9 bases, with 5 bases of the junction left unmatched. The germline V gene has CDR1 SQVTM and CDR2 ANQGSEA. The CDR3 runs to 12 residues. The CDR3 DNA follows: TGCAGCGTAACCGGGACAGGGGCTGAGCAGTTCTTC. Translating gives CSVTGTGAEQFF.